The source of this TCR beta chain is a study of cytomegalovirus exposure and HLA in healthy donors. Study results and limitations: In vitro work confirmed that three CMV-associated chains recognize CMV antigens. When a later analysis compared HLA-associated TCR beta chains with equally common others, the HLA-associated chains turned out to be more clonally expanded and to have lower generation probabilities. Reportedly, fewer N-insertions than the roughly 700-donor mean appeared in an Asian-associated ancestry cluster in a later analysis.

As regards this clone: As yet, its antigen is unknown.

Primers: 60 Vbeta forward and 13 Jbeta reverse. Produced via immunoSEQ multiplex PCR; TCRdb's table is partial and in-frame only. The repertoire includes roughly 100,000 clones, around 63% of them detected once, and approximately 3% sits in the top ten. The specimen sequenced was PBMCs. The sequence came from a man under 40 in good health and CMV-seronegative.

The CDR3: CASSPRELTDTQYF. DNA of the CDR3: TGCGCCAGCAGCCCCCGGGAGCTCACAGATACGCAGTATTTT. The chain carries TRBV4-1 and TRBJ2-3, with D possibly matching TRBD2 (6 bases). V gave up 4 bases and J gave up 2 bases, with 10 bases separating them. This CDR3 comprises 14 residues. Germline CDR1 MGHRA, CDR2 YSYEKL.